Below are 19 T cell receptor beta chains sequenced from a single sample in a study of beta chain features in type 1 diabetes (dated by TCRdb to 2016 to 2019). Broad study findings and their caveats: A moderate but significant shortening of TCRB CDR3 length was observed in type 1 diabetes patients in all four CD4+ subsets.

What these receptors recognize is not known. The library was prepared using the immunoSEQ multiplex PCR assay. The entire amount of isolated RNA was reverse transcribed using the High Capacity cDNA Reverse Transcription Kit, so the sequenced TCRB transcripts were expressed ones. This immuneACCESS table, as held by TCRdb, lists in-frame sequences with V and J called but not all clones. Of the missing ones, under half trace to an unresolved V gene in checked studies; the others have no known cause. This sample has around 280,000 clones in its table, and roughly 15% of those were observed once. The ten largest clones represent about 0.014% of the sample. Sequencing input: naive CD4+ T cells from blood. The meaning of the sample's cell subset or site label: true naive CD4+ T cells. Every receptor here comes from a man between 18 and 29 years old with type 1 diabetes.

The chain employs TRBV28 and TRBJ1-2; 8 bases are a match to TRBD1. The germline V gene encodes CDR1 MDHEN and CDR2 SYDVKM. CDR3 length equals 16 residues. The ends lost 2 bases at V and 8 bases at J; junction bases unmatched: 13. In DNA, the CDR3 is TGTGCCAGCAGTTTAGGGACAGGCCCGAACGTTTACGGCTACACCTTC. Its protein is CASSLGTGPNVYGYTF.

This clone came up a few times. The chain is built from TRBV10-3 and TRBJ1-3; 7 bases are shared with TRBD1. Germline CDR1 reads ENHRY; CDR2 reads SYGVKD. With V trimmed by 0 bases and J by 4 bases, 9 bases remained unmatched. The CDR3 has 17 amino acids. The CDR3 here is CAISESKLRDSGNTIYF. CDR3 bases: TGTGCCATCAGTGAGTCTAAGTTGAGGGACAGCGGAAACACCATATATTTT.

This clone turned up a few times. V and J are TRBV23-1 and TRBJ2-1; D is possibly TRBD2 (5 bases). TRBV23-1 counts as an open reading frame of uncertain function. Trimming removed 6 bases at V and 7 bases at J, with 16 bases between. CDR3 length equals 14 residues. CDR3 protein: CASRTGVPPNEQFF. The DNA of the CDR3 is TGCGCCAGCAGAACCGGGGTCCCACCTAATGAGCAGTTCTTC.

This clone was counted only a few times. The chain has TRBV28 and TRBJ1-1; 8 nucleotides match TRBD1. There are 12 residues in the CDR3. With V trimmed by 7 bases and J by 6 bases, 4 bases remained unmatched. CDR1 and CDR2 (germline): MDHEN, SYDVKM. The CDR3 DNA is TGTGCCAGCAACAGGGGGACCCCTGAAGCTTTCTTT. Residues: CASNRGTPEAFF.

In its sample, this clone was seen a few times. The genes are TRBV4-1 and TRBJ2-1, with 7 bases that match TRBD2. From germline, CDR1 is MGHRA and CDR2 YSYEKL. With 3 bases clipped from V and 6 bases from J, the junction kept 2 bases outside the gene matches. The CDR3 covers 13 residues. The DNA for the CDR3 is TGCGCCAGCAGCCAGATAGCGGGCAATGAGCAGTTCTTC. Translating gives CASSQIAGNEQFF.

Only a few counts were recorded for this clone. The chain recombines TRBV6-6 with TRBJ1-2; D uncertain. V was clipped by 5 bases and J by 5 bases, with 18 bases between them. The CDR3 runs 15 residues. CDR1 MNHNY and CDR2 SVGAGI come from the germline V gene (reference sequence). CDR3 residues: CASSTGASPGYGYTF. In DNA form, the CDR3 reads TGTGCCAGCAGTACCGGCGCCAGTCCCGGGTATGGCTACACCTTC.

This clone turned up a few times. This chain connects TRBV19 to TRBJ2-6, with D uncertain. Trimming took 7 bases from V and 0 from J, leaving 7 bases between them. The CDR3 consists of 14 residues. CDR1 and CDR2 (germline): LNHDA, SQIVND (reference sequence). In nucleotides, the CDR3 is TGTGCCAGTACAAAAATCTCTGGGGCCAACGTCCTGACTTTC. Encoded protein: CASTKISGANVLTF.

This clone was counted a few times. This rearrangement joins TRBV11-3 to TRBJ2-3; 7 bases match TRBD1. V lost 5 bases and J lost 6; bases outside the gene matches: 8. The V gene's germline CDR1 is SGHNT and CDR2 YENEEA. This CDR3 is built from 14 residues. CDR3 sequence (DNA): TGTGCCAGCAGCCCCGGGACAGCATCCGATACGCAGTATTTT. As protein: CASSPGTASDTQYF.

The rearrangement joins TRBV5-1 to TRBJ2-5, with a tentative D call TRBD2 (5 bases). Trimming removed 0 bases from V and 4 bases from J, with 10 bases in between. The CDR3 is 14 residues long. Germline V gene sequence: CDR1 SGHRS, CDR2 YFSETQ. CDR3 region: CASSLVTGGETQYF. DNA for the CDR3: TGCGCCAGCAGCTTGGTGACCGGAGGAGAGACCCAGTACTTC.

The chain carries TRBV11-2 and TRBJ2-7; TRBD1 matches at 7 bases. The V segment lost 7 bases and the J segment 3 bases; nucleotides outside the gene matches: 0. Germline V CDR1 and CDR2: SGHAT, FQNNGV. This CDR3 contains 11 residues. CDR3 sequence (DNA): TGTGCCAGCACAGGGGGCTACGAGCAGTACTTC. It yields the protein CASTGGYEQYF.

This clone occurred a few times. CDR3: CAISHRGPYEQYF. The CDR3 region has the DNA TGTGCCATCAGCCACAGGGGGCCATACGAGCAGTACTTC. The chain carries TRBV10-3 and TRBJ2-7; 9 bases are a match to TRBD1. The trim removed 6 bases at V and 4 bases at J, leaving 4 bases unmatched. In germline, CDR1 is ENHRY, CDR2 SYGVKD. The CDR3 totals 13 residues.

This clone showed up just a few times. This chain links TRBV5-1 with TRBJ2-3, with TRBD2 matching 9 bases. The CDR3 length is 15 residues. Germline loops: CDR1 SGHRS, CDR2 YFSETQ. With 2 bases clipped from V and 8 bases from J, the junction kept 9 bases outside the gene matches. The chain's CDR3 is CASSFGTSRDGTQYF. The CDR3, as DNA: TGCGCCAGCAGCTTCGGGACTAGCCGCGATGGTACGCAGTATTTT.

This clone was observed a few times. V is TRBV15 and J is TRBJ2-7, with unresolved D. In germline, CDR1 is LNHNV, CDR2 YYDKDF (reference sequence). Trimming removed 0 bases at V and 3 bases at J, with 18 bases between. The CDR3 runs 17 residues. The CDR3 DNA reads as TGTGCCACCAGCAGAGATATGTACAGAGAGTTAAACTACGAGCAGTACTTC. Its protein is CATSRDMYRELNYEQYF.

This clone has a handful of counts. The chain is built from TRBV7-8 and TRBJ2-1; D is unclear. The CDR3 is 14 amino acids. The germline V gene has CDR1 SGHVS and CDR2 FQNEAQ. V gave up 5 bases and J gave up 6 bases, with 14 bases separating them. CDR3 coding DNA: TGTGCCAGCAGCACACGAATAAGGAGCAATGAGCAGTTCTTC. Amino acid sequence: CASSTRIRSNEQFF.

The genes are TRBV2 and TRBJ2-3, with TRBD2 as a possible D gene (5 bases). Trimming cost V 7 bases and J 1 base, with 9 bases left between them. The germline gives CDR1 SNHLY, CDR2 FYNNEI. The CDR3 runs to 13 residues. The CDR3 DNA sequence: TGTGCCAGCAACCTAGCCCGCACAGATACGCAGTATTTT. It is translated as CASNLARTDTQYF. Using reference TRBV2 and TRBJ2-3 for the parts outside the CDR3, the full variable domain is EPEVTQTPSHQVTQMGQEVILRCVPISNHLYFYWYRQILGQKVEFLVSFYNNEISEKSEIFDDQFSVERPDGSNFTLKIRSTKLEDSAMYFCASNLARTDTQYFGPGTRLTVL.

This clone was counted only a few times. The chain couples TRBV9 to TRBJ1-2, with 9 bases aligning to TRBD1. The length of the CDR3 is 15 residues. J lost 7 bases, V lost 4 bases, and 11 bases had no gene match. Germline CDR1 SGDLS, CDR2 YYNGEE. CDR3: CASSLSGTGIRGYTF. CDR3 DNA: TGTGCCAGCAGCCTTAGTGGGACAGGGATTCGTGGCTACACCTTC.

The sample holds a few counts of this clone. The rearrangement links TRBV10-3 to TRBJ2-7, with 9 bases identical to TRBD2. The CDR3 spans 14 residues. The V gene's germline CDR1 is ENHRY and CDR2 SYGVKD. V lost 3 bases and J lost 0; bases outside the gene matches: 0. The CDR3 protein is CAISDSGSSYEQYF. The CDR3 DNA sequence: TGTGCCATCAGTGATAGCGGGAGCTCCTACGAGCAGTACTTC.

This clone was found a few times. The chain couples TRBV4-2 to TRBJ1-5; a weak D match, TRBD1 (6 bases). V was clipped by 0 bases and J by 5 bases, with 11 bases between them. From germline, CDR1 is LGHNA and CDR2 YNFKEQ. The CDR3 runs to 15 residues. CDR3 DNA: TGTGCCAGCAGCCAAGATCTAACAGGGCATCAGCCCCAGCATTTT. Encoded protein: CASSQDLTGHQPQHF.

V usage is TRBV29-1 and J usage is TRBJ2-2; 9 bases fit TRBD1. Trimming took 2 bases from V and 4 from J; bases not matched to a gene: 5. From germline, CDR1 is SQVTM and CDR2 ANQGSEA. CDR3 length: 15 amino acids. DNA of the CDR3: TGCAGCGTTGAAACAGGGGGCCGGAGCACCGGGGAGCTGTTTTTT. Its protein product is CSVETGGRSTGELFF.